Below are 28 T cell receptor beta chains sequenced from a single sample in a study of chemoradiotherapy in HPV16-positive cancers. Sequenced by immunoSEQ multiplex PCR; TCRdb stores in-frame clones only, minus some. The repertoire has 7,500 to 10,000 clones, about 90% of them found once; the top ten carry around an eighth. The specimen comprised blood, sampled from a patient who underwent chemoradiotherapy. These receptors came from a human donor with HPV-associated anogenital cancer.

The CDR3 DNA sequence: TGTGCCAGCAGTGGTGCAGGGAAAGAGGAAAAACTGTTTTTT. Its translation: CASSGAGKEEKLFF. The V and J genes are TRBV6-6 and TRBJ1-4; D possibly corresponds to TRBD1 (5 bases). The germline CDR1 and CDR2 sequences are MNHNY and SVGAGI (reference sequence). With 5 bases removed from V and 8 bases from J, the gap between germline ends came to 15 bases. The CDR3 length is 14 residues.

The chain has TRBV5-1 and TRBJ2-7, with TRBD1 matching over 10 bases. The CDR3 sequence is 14 residues long. Germline CDR1 reads SGHRS; CDR2 reads YFSETQ. Germline trimming cut 3 bases from V and 3 bases from J; bases unmatched to any gene: 3. The CDR3: CASSSRDRGYEQYF. CDR3 nucleotide sequence: TGCGCCAGCAGCTCCCGGGACAGGGGCTACGAGCAGTACTTC.

V and J are TRBV5-1 and TRBJ1-2, with D tentatively TRBD1 (5 bases). CDR1 is SGHRS, CDR2 YFSETQ, per germline. The length of the CDR3 is 14 residues. The V end was cut by 5 bases, the J end by 4 bases, with 15 bases between. The CDR3 coding sequence is TGCGCCAGCAGAAAGGACATGTCTGGCTATGGCTACACCTTC. It yields the protein CASRKDMSGYGYTF.

This clone is a singleton in its sample. The CDR3 protein is CASSLRQGGTEAFF. The CDR3 DNA reads TGTGCCAGCAGTTTAAGACAGGGGGGGACTGAAGCTTTCTTT. The chain uses TRBV28 and TRBJ1-1; 9 bases are a match to TRBD1. Trimming at V came to 2 bases and at J to 5 bases, leaving 3 bases not matched to a gene. From germline, CDR1 is MDHEN and CDR2 SYDVKM. The CDR3 totals 14 residues.

V usage is TRBV5-4 and J usage is TRBJ2-5; D call uncertain. From germline, CDR1 is SGHNT and CDR2 YYREEE (reference sequence). Trimming removed 0 bases at V and 7 bases at J, with 4 bases between. This CDR3 spans 11 amino acids. CDR3 in amino acids: CASSLEGTQYF. As DNA, the CDR3 is TGTGCCAGCAGCTTGGAGGGGACCCAGTACTTC.

The chain has TRBV7-2 and TRBJ2-1, with D unresolved. CDR3 length equals 12 residues. Germline V gene sequence: CDR1 SGHTA, CDR2 FQGNSA. Trimming stripped 3 bases from V and 9 bases from J, with 9 bases between. The CDR3 nucleotides are TGTGCCAGCAGCTTCTTAGACTCTGAGCAGTTCTTC. Amino acid sequence: CASSFLDSEQFF.

The chain links TRBV7-9 to TRBJ1-1; possibly TRBD1 for D (5 bases). The CDR3 loop spans 14 amino acids. V gave up 6 bases and J gave up 4 bases, with 15 bases separating them. Germline CDR1 and CDR2: SEHNR and FQNEAQ (reference sequence). The DNA of the CDR3 is TGTGCCAGCAGGGATCTGGGTGGGGCCACTGAAGCTTTCTTT. Translating it yields CASRDLGGATEAFF.

Comment on this clone: The sample carries other DNA sequences with the same CDR3. J is TRBJ1-5 and V is TRBV29-1, with D tentatively TRBD1 (5 bases). The CDR3 length is 12 residues. Germline V gives CDR1 SQVTM, CDR2 ANQGSEA. V lost 6 bases, J lost 0 bases, and 6 bases lay in between. In nucleotides, the CDR3 is TGCAGCGTAGGGGTTAGCAATCAGCCCCAGCATTTT. Translation gives CSVGVSNQPQHF.

The chain carries TRBV5-4 and TRBJ2-5; 14 bases match TRBD2. The V and J ends lost 4 bases and 14 bases, in that order; junction bases with no gene match: 16. CDR3 length: 16 residues. Per germline, CDR1 SGHNT and CDR2 YYREEE (reference sequence). CDR3 sequence: CASSGPTGTSGGPYYF. The CDR3 DNA is TGTGCCAGCAGCGGCCCGACCGGGACTAGCGGGGGCCCCTACTACTTC.

CDR3 nucleotide sequence: TGCGCCAGCAGCTTGACCCTGCGGGGGGGCTTTACTCGTAATGAAAAACTGTTTTTT. Translation: CASSLTLRGGFTRNEKLFF. This chain connects TRBV5-1 to TRBJ1-4; weak D call: TRBD1 (6 bases). CDR1 is SGHRS and CDR2 is YFSETQ in the germline V gene. The ends were cut back, 1 base at V and 4 bases at J, with 23 bases in the middle. The CDR3 loop spans 19 amino acids.

This chain links TRBV27 with TRBJ2-5, with a weak D call TRBD1 (5 bases). The CDR3 is made up of 13 amino acids. Trimming shortened V by 3 bases and J by 5 bases, and 10 bases separated the two germline ends. Germline CDR1 is MNHEY and CDR2 is SMNVEV (reference sequence). The CDR3 loop is CASSFRVSETQYF. The CDR3 DNA reads as TGTGCCAGCAGTTTCAGGGTTAGTGAGACCCAGTACTTC.

The chain is built from TRBV7-6 and TRBJ1-2, with TRBD1 matching 9 bases. The CDR3 consists of 13 residues. Looked up from germline, CDR1 is SGHVS and CDR2 is FNYEAQ. J was trimmed by 6 bases and V by 4 bases; bases with no gene match: 3. CDR3 nucleotides: TGTGCCAGCAGCTCCCGGGACAGGGATGGCTACACCTTC. This gives the protein CASSSRDRDGYTF.

This sequence joins TRBV5-6 and TRBJ1-1; D not resolved. The germline V and J ends were trimmed by 2 bases and 1 base, with 9 bases remaining between them. Germline CDR1 and CDR2: SGHDT and YYEEEE. The CDR3 consists of 14 residues. The CDR3 spells CASSFPGGNTEAFF. The CDR3 nucleotides are TGTGCCAGCAGCTTTCCGGGTGGGAACACTGAAGCTTTCTTT.

The V and J genes are TRBV5-5 and TRBJ2-1, with unresolved D. V dropped 0 bases and J dropped 5 bases, with 3 bases sitting between them. This CDR3 has 12 amino acids. In germline, CDR1 is SGHKS, CDR2 YYEKEE (reference sequence). The CDR3 protein is CASSLVDNEQFF. Here the CDR3 DNA reads TGTGCCAGCAGCTTGGTTGACAATGAGCAGTTCTTC.

V and J are TRBV15 and TRBJ1-1; TRBD1 is a possible D gene (6 bases). This CDR3 comprises 15 residues. V lost 2 bases and J lost 0, with 10 bases in between. Germline V gene lookup returns CDR1 LNHNV and CDR2 YYDKDF (reference sequence). CDR3 region: CATSRNRELNTEAFF. CDR3 DNA sequence: TGTGCCACCAGCAGAAACAGGGAATTGAACACTGAAGCTTTCTTT.

This CDR3 is CASSEVVQGGQTQYF. The CDR3 DNA sequence: TGTGCCAGCAGTGAAGTGGTGCAGGGAGGTCAGACCCAGTACTTC. The J gene is TRBJ2-5, the V gene TRBV6-1; a possible D gene is TRBD2 (6 bases). V was shortened by 1 base and J by 6 bases, with 15 bases between the two germline ends. Per the germline V gene, CDR1 is MNHNS and CDR2 is SASEGT. There are 15 residues in the CDR3.

The rearrangement links TRBV29-1 to TRBJ2-3; 7 bases fit TRBD2. V dropped 8 bases and J dropped 2; count of bases not matched to a gene: 4. The CDR3 extends over 12 amino acids. Germline values: CDR1 SQVTM, CDR2 ANQGSEA. CDR3 sequence (DNA): TGCAGCATGCGGGGGACCACAGATACGCAGTATTTT. It yields the protein CSMRGTTDTQYF.

The V call is TRBV21-1, the J call TRBJ2-7. TRBV21-1 is reported as a pseudogene. CDR3 size: 13 residues. This CDR3 reads CASSKGRDHEQYV. The CDR3 coding sequence is TGTGCCAGCAGCAAAGGCAGGGACCACGAGCAGTACGTC.

The rearrangement joins TRBV30 to TRBJ2-3; D might be TRBD2 (5 bases). The CDR3 extends over 12 amino acids. Trimming stripped 3 bases from V and 8 bases from J, with 12 bases between. The germline gives CDR1 GTSNPN, CDR2 SVGIG (reference sequence). Here the CDR3 reads CAWSRTEGTQYF. DNA of the CDR3: TGTGCCTGGAGCCGAACCGAGGGTACGCAGTATTTT.

This clone was recorded only once. The V and J genes are TRBV2 and TRBJ1-2, with D possibly TRBD1 on 5 matching bases. The CDR3 has 12 amino acids. Germline CDR1 reads SNHLY; CDR2 reads FYNNEI. V was cut by 8 bases and J by 8 bases, with 15 bases left in between. CDR3 protein: CASRFRGEGYTF. The CDR3 bases are TGTGCCAGCCGATTCCGGGGGGAGGGCTACACCTTC.

The rearrangement joins TRBV5-4 to TRBJ1-2; TRBD1 agrees at 7 bases. V trimming: 3 bases; J trimming: 7 bases; junction bases outside the gene matches: 3. CDR1 and CDR2 from the germline V gene are SGHNT and YYREEE (reference sequence). CDR3 length equals 12 residues. The CDR3 DNA follows: TGTGCCAGCAGCTCGACAGGGTTTGGCTACACCTTC. It is translated as CASSSTGFGYTF.

J is TRBJ1-6 and V is TRBV2; D not certain. V was cut by 6 bases and J by 5 bases, with 14 bases left in between. This CDR3 region has 15 residues. Germline CDR1 reads SNHLY; CDR2 reads FYNNEI. The DNA of the CDR3 is TGTGCCAGCAGACATGACGGTGTCGATAATTCACCCCTCCACTTT. Translating gives CASRHDGVDNSPLHF.

The V gene is TRBV19, the J gene TRBJ1-5; 11 bases fit TRBD1. Germline V gives CDR1 LNHDA, CDR2 SQIVND (reference sequence). J was trimmed by 2 bases and V by 5 bases; bases with no gene match: 5. The CDR3 length is 16 residues. DNA for the CDR3: TGTGCCAGTAGTCAGGACAGGGGGCATGGCAATCAGCCCCAGCATTTT. Its protein is CASSQDRGHGNQPQHF.

This rearrangement joins TRBV10-2 to TRBJ2-3; 8 bases agree with TRBD1. In germline, CDR1 is WSHSY, CDR2 SAAADI. The CDR3 is made up of 15 amino acids. The V segment lost 6 bases and the J segment 0 bases; nucleotides outside the gene matches: 5. The chain's CDR3 is CASRDTGGSTDTQYF. The DNA for the CDR3 is TGCGCCAGCAGAGACACAGGGGGAAGCACAGATACGCAGTATTTT.

The gene calls are TRBV5-1 and TRBJ2-1, with 8 nucleotides matching TRBD1. Germline V gives CDR1 SGHRS, CDR2 YFSETQ. J gave up 0 bases and V 1 base, and 6 bases lay outside the gene matches. The CDR3 runs 17 residues. CDR3 sequence (DNA): TGCGCCAGCAGCTTGCTGACAGGGGACCTCTCCTACAATGAGCAGTTCTTC. Protein product: CASSLLTGDLSYNEQFF.

The gene calls are TRBV11-3 and TRBJ2-2; D is uncertain. The CDR3 has 15 amino acids. CDR1 and CDR2 (germline): SGHNT, YENEEA. Trimming pared 4 bases from V and 4 bases from J, leaving 13 bases between. CDR3 in DNA: TGTGCCAGCAGCTCCTCTCATGTGGGCACCGGGGAGCTGTTTTTT. It yields the protein CASSSSHVGTGELFF.

V and J are TRBV9 and TRBJ1-1; D remains unclear. Trimming left V 0 bases short and J 1 base short, with 7 bases between. The CDR3 loop spans 14 amino acids. The germline V gene has CDR1 SGDLS and CDR2 YYNGEE. The CDR3 nucleotides are TGTGCCAGCAGCGTAGATGTCCGGAACACTGAAGCTTTCTTT. This sequence encodes CASSVDVRNTEAFF. The variable domain in full, with the rest retrieved from reference TRBV9 and TRBJ1-1, is DSGVTQTPKHLITATGQRVTLRCSPRSGDLSVYWYQQSLDQGLQFLIQYYNGEERAKGNILERFSAQQFPDLHSELNLSSLELGDSALYFCASSVDVRNTEAFFGQGTRLTVV.

The rearrangement links TRBV5-1 to TRBJ1-3; D not certain. The CDR3 has 15 amino acids. Trimming left V 4 bases short and J 0 bases short, with 11 bases between. Germline loops: CDR1 SGHRS, CDR2 YFSETQ. CDR3 protein: CASSMSESSGNTIYF. The CDR3, as DNA: TGCGCCAGCAGCATGTCAGAAAGCTCTGGAAACACCATATATTTT.